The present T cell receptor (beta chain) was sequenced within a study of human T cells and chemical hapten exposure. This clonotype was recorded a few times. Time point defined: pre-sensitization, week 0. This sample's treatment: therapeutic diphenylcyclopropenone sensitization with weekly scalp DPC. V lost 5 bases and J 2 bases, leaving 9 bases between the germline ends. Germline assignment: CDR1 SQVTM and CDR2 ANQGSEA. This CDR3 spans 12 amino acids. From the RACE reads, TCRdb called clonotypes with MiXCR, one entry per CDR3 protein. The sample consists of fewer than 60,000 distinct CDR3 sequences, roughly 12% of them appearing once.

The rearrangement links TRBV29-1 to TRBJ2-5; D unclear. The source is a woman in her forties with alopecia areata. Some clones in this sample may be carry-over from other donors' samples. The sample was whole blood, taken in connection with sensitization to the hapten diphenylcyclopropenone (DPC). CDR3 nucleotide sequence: TGCAGCGTTTTAGCACCGCAAGAGACCCAGTACTTC. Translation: CSVLAPQETQYF.